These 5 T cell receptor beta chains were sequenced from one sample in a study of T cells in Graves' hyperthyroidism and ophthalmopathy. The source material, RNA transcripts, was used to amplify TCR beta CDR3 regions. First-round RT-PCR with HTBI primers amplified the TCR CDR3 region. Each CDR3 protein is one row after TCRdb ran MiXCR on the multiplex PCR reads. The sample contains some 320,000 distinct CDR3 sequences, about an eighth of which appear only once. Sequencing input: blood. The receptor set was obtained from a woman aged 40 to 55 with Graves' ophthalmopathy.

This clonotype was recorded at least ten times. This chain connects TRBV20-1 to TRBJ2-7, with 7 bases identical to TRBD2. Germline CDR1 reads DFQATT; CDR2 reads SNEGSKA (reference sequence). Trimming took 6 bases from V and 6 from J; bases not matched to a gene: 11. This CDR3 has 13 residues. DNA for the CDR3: TGCAGTGCCACGGGCGGGAGAGGAGGCGAGCAGTACTTC. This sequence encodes CSATGGRGGEQYF.

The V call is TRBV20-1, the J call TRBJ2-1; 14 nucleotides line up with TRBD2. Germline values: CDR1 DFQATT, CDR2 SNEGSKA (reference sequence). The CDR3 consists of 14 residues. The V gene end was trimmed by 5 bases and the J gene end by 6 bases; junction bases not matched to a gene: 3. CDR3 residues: CSAGGLAGGNEQFF. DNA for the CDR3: TGCAGTGCTGGAGGACTAGCGGGAGGCAATGAGCAGTTCTTC.

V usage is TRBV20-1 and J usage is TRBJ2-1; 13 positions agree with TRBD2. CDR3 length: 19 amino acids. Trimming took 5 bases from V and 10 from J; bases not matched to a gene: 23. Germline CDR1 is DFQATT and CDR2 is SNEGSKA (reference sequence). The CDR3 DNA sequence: TGCAGTGCTGACAACCTGAAAAAGACGCGGACTAGCGGGAGCCGGGAGCAGTTCTTC. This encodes CSADNLKKTRTSGSREQFF.

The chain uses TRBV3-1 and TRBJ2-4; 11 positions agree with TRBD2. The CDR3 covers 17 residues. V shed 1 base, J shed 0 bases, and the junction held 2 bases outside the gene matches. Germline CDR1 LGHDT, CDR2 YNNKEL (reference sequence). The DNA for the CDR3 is TGTGCCAGCAGCCAAGGGACTAGCGGGCTAGCCAAAAACATTCAGTACTTC. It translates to CASSQGTSGLAKNIQYF. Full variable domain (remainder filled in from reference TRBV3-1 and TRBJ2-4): DTAVSQTPKYLVTQMGNDKSIKCEQNLGHDTMYWYKQDSKKFLKIMFSYNNKELIINETVPNRFSPKSPDKAHLNLHINSLELGDSAVYFCASSQGTSGLAKNIQYFGAGTRLSVL.

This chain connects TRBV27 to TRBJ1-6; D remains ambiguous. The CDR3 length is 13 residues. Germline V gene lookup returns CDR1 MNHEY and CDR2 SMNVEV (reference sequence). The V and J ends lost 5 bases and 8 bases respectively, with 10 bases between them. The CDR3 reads CASSPFRHSPLHF. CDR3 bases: TGTGCCAGCAGTCCCTTTCGTCATTCACCCCTCCACTTT.